Reported below is one T cell receptor (beta chain). Its cognate antigen is unknown. Germline-derived CDR1 and CDR2 are SGHDT and YYEEEE. There are 11 residues in the CDR3. Trimming cost V 3 bases and J 0 bases, with 1 base left between them. These data belong to a study of T cell responses to AZD1222 COVID-19 vaccine. Study outcomes and limitations: After the peak T cell response, and only then, were repertoires sampled.

This table comes from immunoSEQ multiplex PCR, and its TCRdb copy is limited to in-frame clones, with some not included. The sample yields 90,000 to 100,000 clones, roughly 84% seen once. Samples with a second dose at about 4 or about 12 weeks were pooled together. The material sequenced was peripheral blood, taken 28 days after the second AZD1222 dose. J is TRBJ2-7 and V is TRBV5-6; D is undetermined. This TCR came from an adult who received the AZD1222 COVID-19 vaccine. The CDR3 loop reads CASSYSYEQYF. In DNA form, the CDR3 reads TGTGCCAGCAGCTACTCCTACGAGCAGTACTTC.